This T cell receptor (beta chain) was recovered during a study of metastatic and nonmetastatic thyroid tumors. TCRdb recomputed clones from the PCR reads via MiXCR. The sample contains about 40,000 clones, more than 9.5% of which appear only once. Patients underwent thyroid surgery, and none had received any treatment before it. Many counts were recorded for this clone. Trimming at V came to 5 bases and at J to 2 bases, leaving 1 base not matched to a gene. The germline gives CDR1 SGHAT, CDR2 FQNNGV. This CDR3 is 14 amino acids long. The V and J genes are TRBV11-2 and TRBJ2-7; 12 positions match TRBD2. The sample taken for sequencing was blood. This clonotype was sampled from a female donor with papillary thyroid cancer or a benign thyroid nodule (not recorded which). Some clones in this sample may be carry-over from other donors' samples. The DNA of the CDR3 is TGTGCCAGCAGCCGACTAGCGGGAGCCTACGAGCAGTACTTC. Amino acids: CASSRLAGAYEQYF. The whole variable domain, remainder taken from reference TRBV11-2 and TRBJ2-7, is EAGVAQSPRYKIIEKRQSVAFWCNPISGHATLYWYQQILGQGPKLLIQFQNNGVVDDSQLPKDRFSAERLKGVDSTLKIQPAKLEDSAVYLCASSRLAGAYEQYFGPGTRLTVT.